The following is a TCR beta chain sequence with its context. The antigen is not known. V gave up 6 bases and J gave up 6 bases; unmatched junction bases: 5. This CDR3 has 13 residues. Germline loops: CDR1 SGHNT, CDR2 YYREEE (reference sequence). Primers for the PCR totalled 60 Vbeta and 13 Jbeta. Profiling relied on immunoSEQ multiplex PCR, and the TCRdb table lists in-frame clones only, not all of them. The profile covers about 190,000 clones, with about four fifths appearing a single time and about 1.1% taken by the ten largest. This record belongs to a study of cytomegalovirus exposure and HLA in healthy donors. Study conclusions and caveats: Whilst most TCR sequences proved rare, a subset of public TCRs occurred across many donors. Presence/absence analyses supposed approximately even sequencing depth among donors.

The donors comprised healthy bone marrow donors. Input material: PBMCs. The clonotype was recovered from a woman aged 35 to 49 in good health and CMV-seronegative. The chain links TRBV5-4 to TRBJ2-3; TRBD2 matches 9 bases. The CDR3 DNA reads TGTGCCAGCAAGTTAGCGGGAGAGGATACGCAGTATTTT. As protein: CASKLAGEDTQYF.